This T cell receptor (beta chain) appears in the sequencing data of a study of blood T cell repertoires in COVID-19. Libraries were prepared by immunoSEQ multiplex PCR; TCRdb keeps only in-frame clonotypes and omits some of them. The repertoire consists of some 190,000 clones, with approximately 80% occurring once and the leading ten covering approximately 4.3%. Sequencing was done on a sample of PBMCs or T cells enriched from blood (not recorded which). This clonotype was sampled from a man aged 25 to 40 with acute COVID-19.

CDR3 in DNA: TGCGCCAGCAGTCGGGGGGATCGAAGCTCCTACAATGAGCAGTTCTTC. It translates to CASSRGDRSSYNEQFF. V and J are TRBV4-1 and TRBJ2-1, with TRBD2 matching over 7 bases. Germline lookup yields CDR1 MGHRA and CDR2 YSYEKL. The CDR3 runs 16 residues. J was trimmed by 0 bases and V by 6 bases; bases with no gene match: 8.